Listed below are T cell receptor beta chains from one sample, sequenced in a study of blood T cell repertoires in COVID-19. Measured with immunoSEQ multiplex PCR; TCRdb has only the in-frame clones, and not every one. The sample lists approximately 270,000 clones, approximately 83% occurring once. Sequencing input: PBMCs or T cells enriched from blood (not recorded which). The origin of the receptors is a woman aged 50 to 60 who had recovered from COVID-19. CDR3s include the opening cysteine and the closing phenylalanine or tryptophan. The D gene is left open where the match is weak. The size entry is marked missing in some rows and otherwise reads once, few, many or a size class.

V gene: TRBV11-2; D gene: -; clone size: -; J gene: TRBJ2-4; CDR3 DNA: TGTGCCAGCAGCTTTCCGGTAGCCAAAAACATTCAGTACTTC; CDR3 protein: CASSFPVAKNIQYF
V gene: TRBV7-3; D gene: -; clone size: once; J gene: TRBJ2-1; CDR3 DNA: TGTGCCAGCAGCTTAATCCACCAGGGTAATAATGAGCAGTTCTTC; CDR3 protein: CASSLIHQGNNEQFF
V gene: TRBV15; D gene: -; clone size: -; J gene: TRBJ1-4; CDR3 DNA: TGTGCCACCAGCAGAGATAGGAGTGCAACTAATGAAAAACTGTTTTTT; CDR3 protein: CATSRDRSATNEKLFF
V gene: TRBV28; D gene: -; clone size: -; J gene: TRBJ2-2; CDR3 DNA: TGTGCCAGCAGTGCCCACAGGAGTCCCGGGGAGCTGTTTTTT; CDR3 protein: CASSAHRSPGELFF
V gene: TRBV4-1; D gene: -; clone size: -; J gene: TRBJ1-2; CDR3 DNA: TGCGCCAGCAGCCAAGGGCCAGAAAGTAACTATGGCTACACCTTC; CDR3 protein: CASSQGPESNYGYTF
V gene: TRBV10-3; D gene: TRBD1; clone size: -; J gene: TRBJ1-1; CDR3 DNA: TGTGCCATCAGTGGAGGGACAGGGAGGAACACTGAAGCTTTCTTT; CDR3 protein: CAISGGTGRNTEAFF
V gene: TRBV11-2; D gene: -; clone size: few; J gene: TRBJ2-1; CDR3 DNA: TGTGCCAGCAGCATCGTAGCCAAAAGGGGAAATGAGCAGTTCTTC; CDR3 protein: CASSIVAKRGNEQFF
V gene: TRBV27; D gene: TRBD1; clone size: -; J gene: TRBJ1-5; CDR3 DNA: TGTGCCAGCTCGTTCTTTGCCGGGACAGGTGATCAGCCCCAGCATTTT; CDR3 protein: CASSFFAGTGDQPQHF
V gene: TRBV27; D gene: -; clone size: -; J gene: TRBJ1-5; CDR3 DNA: TGTGCCAGCAGTTTACGCGGGCCTTACTCGGGTCAGCCCCAGCATTTT; CDR3 protein: CASSLRGPYSGQPQHF
V gene: TRBV6-6; D gene: -; clone size: -; J gene: TRBJ1-2; CDR3 DNA: TGTGCCAGCAGTAACTCAGGAGGGCATGGCTACACCTTC; CDR3 protein: CASSNSGGHGYTF
V gene: TRBV6-5; D gene: -; clone size: -; J gene: TRBJ1-5; CDR3 DNA: TGTGCCAGCAGTTCGGGGGGTCGAGGAGGGGTTCAGCCCCAGCATTTT; CDR3 protein: CASSSGGRGGVQPQHF
V gene: TRBV6-2/TRBV6-3; D gene: -; clone size: -; J gene: TRBJ1-2; CDR3 DNA: TGTGCCAGCAGTTACGGACAGTCCTATGGCTACACCTTC; CDR3 protein: CASSYGQSYGYTF
V gene: TRBV7-2; D gene: TRBD1; clone size: -; J gene: TRBJ2-3; CDR3 DNA: TGTGCCAGCAGCCTGACGGGACAGGGTGTGACAGATACGCAGTATTTT; CDR3 protein: CASSLTGQGVTDTQYF
V gene: TRBV27; D gene: -; clone size: -; J gene: TRBJ1-6; CDR3 DNA: TGTGCCAGCAGTTTATCCGGCAGGGTAAATAATTCACCCCTCCACTTT; CDR3 protein: CASSLSGRVNNSPLHF
V gene: TRBV18; D gene: -; clone size: once; J gene: TRBJ2-3; CDR3 DNA: TGTGCCAGCTCAAGACTAGTGGGGAGCACAGATACGCAGTATTTT; CDR3 protein: CASSRLVGSTDTQYF
V gene: TRBV30; D gene: -; clone size: -; J gene: TRBJ1-4; CDR3 DNA: TGTGCCTGGAGTGTAATGGGGGGGCGTCATGAAAAACTGTTTTTT; CDR3 protein: CAWSVMGGRHEKLFF
V gene: TRBV27; D gene: -; clone size: -; J gene: TRBJ1-5; CDR3 DNA: TGTGCCAGCAGTTCTAACAGCTTATTCAATCAGCCCCAGCATTTT; CDR3 protein: CASSSNSLFNQPQHF
V gene: TRBV28; D gene: -; clone size: -; J gene: TRBJ2-7; CDR3 DNA: TGTGCCAGCAGTTCTACAGGGCGCTGGTACGAGCAGTACTTC; CDR3 protein: CASSSTGRWYEQYF
V gene: TRBV6-6; D gene: TRBD2; clone size: many; J gene: TRBJ2-1; CDR3 DNA: TGTGCCAGCACCCCTTCGGGAGGGGCCTACAATGAGCAGTTCTTC; CDR3 protein: CASTPSGGAYNEQFF
V gene: TRBV2; D gene: TRBD2; clone size: -; J gene: TRBJ2-7; CDR3 DNA: TGTGCCAGCAGTGGAGGAGTAGCGGGAGGTTCCGAGCAGTACTTC; CDR3 protein: CASSGGVAGGSEQYF
V gene: TRBV6-5; D gene: TRBD2; clone size: -; J gene: TRBJ2-7; CDR3 DNA: TGTGCCAGCAGTACCCGGGGGGGGATCGTCCACGAGCAGTACTTC; CDR3 protein: CASSTRGGIVHEQYF
V gene: TRBV21-1; D gene: -; clone size: -; J gene: TRBJ2-7; CDR3 DNA: TGTGCCAGCAGATTGGACAGGGGCCTCCTAGGCCCAAAGTGGGAGCAGTACTTC; CDR3 protein: CASRLDRGLLGPKWEQYF
V gene: TRBV6-5; D gene: TRBD1; clone size: -; J gene: TRBJ1-2; CDR3 DNA: TGTGCCAGCAGGATCGGACAGGGGAGGGTGATCGGCTACACCTTC; CDR3 protein: CASRIGQGRVIGYTF
V gene: TRBV28; D gene: TRBD2; clone size: -; J gene: TRBJ2-7; CDR3 DNA: TGTGCCAGCAGCTCTACAGCGGGGTCCTACGAGCAGTACTTC; CDR3 protein: CASSSTAGSYEQYF
V gene: TRBV5-4; D gene: -; clone size: once; J gene: TRBJ1-5; CDR3 DNA: TGTGCCAGCAGCTTGGGCGGAAATAGCAATCAGCCCCAGCATTTT; CDR3 protein: CASSLGGNSNQPQHF
V gene: TRBV3-1/TRBV3-2; D gene: -; clone size: -; J gene: TRBJ1-1; CDR3 DNA: TGTGCCAGCAGCCAAGCAGGGGTGGACACTGAAGCTTTCTTT; CDR3 protein: CASSQAGVDTEAFF
V gene: TRBV29-1; D gene: -; clone size: few; J gene: TRBJ1-1; CDR3 DNA: TGCAGCATAATGGGCACGAACACTGAAGCTTTCTTT; CDR3 protein: CSIMGTNTEAFF
V gene: TRBV5-4; D gene: TRBD2; clone size: -; J gene: TRBJ2-7; CDR3 DNA: TGTGCCAGCAGCCCTGGGGCTAGCGGCCCCTACGAGCAGTACTTC; CDR3 protein: CASSPGASGPYEQYF
V gene: TRBV10-2; D gene: -; clone size: -; J gene: TRBJ1-2; CDR3 DNA: TGCGCCAGCAGCCCCGGTCGATCCTATGGCTACACCTTC; CDR3 protein: CASSPGRSYGYTF
V gene: TRBV19; D gene: -; clone size: -; J gene: TRBJ1-2; CDR3 DNA: TGTGCCAGTAGTATTCTGGAGCCCGCCCCGGCTAACTATGGCTACACCTTC; CDR3 protein: CASSILEPAPANYGYTF
V gene: TRBV15; D gene: -; clone size: -; J gene: TRBJ2-3; CDR3 DNA: TGTGCCACCAGCCGCGGCGGAGCTAGCACAGATACGCAGTATTTT; CDR3 protein: CATSRGGASTDTQYF
V gene: TRBV6-1; D gene: TRBD1; clone size: -; J gene: TRBJ1-1; CDR3 DNA: TGTGCCAGCAGTGAGACAGGGAGGAACACTGAAGCTTTCTTT; CDR3 protein: CASSETGRNTEAFF
V gene: TRBV6-6; D gene: TRBD1; clone size: -; J gene: TRBJ2-7; CDR3 DNA: TGTGCCAGCAGCTCCCAGACAGGGAACTACGAGCAGTACTTC; CDR3 protein: CASSSQTGNYEQYF
V gene: TRBV19; D gene: TRBD1; clone size: -; J gene: TRBJ2-7; CDR3 DNA: TGTGCCAGTAGTCAACTGGGACAGGGGAGGGACGAGCAGTACTTC; CDR3 protein: CASSQLGQGRDEQYF
V gene: TRBV29-1; D gene: -; clone size: -; J gene: TRBJ1-2; CDR3 DNA: TGCAGCGTTGTTGGTGGGCCTAACTATGGCTACACCTTC; CDR3 protein: CSVVGGPNYGYTF
V gene: TRBV7-9; D gene: -; clone size: -; J gene: TRBJ2-3; CDR3 DNA: TGTGCCAGCAGCTCAGTCAGGCCCGACACAGATACGCAGTATTTT; CDR3 protein: CASSSVRPDTDTQYF
V gene: TRBV19; D gene: -; clone size: -; J gene: TRBJ1-5; CDR3 DNA: TGTGCCAGTAGTATAGGTGCGGGGGATCAGGACCAGCCCCAGCATTTT; CDR3 protein: CASSIGAGDQDQPQHF
V gene: TRBV28; D gene: -; clone size: -; J gene: TRBJ2-2; CDR3 DNA: TGTGCCAGCAGTTTTTGGCAGAAGAACACCGGGGAGCTGTTTTTT; CDR3 protein: CASSFWQKNTGELFF
V gene: TRBV29-1; D gene: TRBD1; clone size: -; J gene: TRBJ2-7; CDR3 DNA: TGCAGCGTCGAGACAGGGGGAATAACCTACGAGCAGTACTTC; CDR3 protein: CSVETGGITYEQYF
V gene: TRBV2; D gene: TRBD2; clone size: few; J gene: TRBJ2-1; CDR3 DNA: TGTGCCAGCACTAGCGGGAGAGGCGGTGAGCAGTTCTTC; CDR3 protein: CASTSGRGGEQFF
V gene: TRBV3-1/TRBV3-2; D gene: -; clone size: -; J gene: TRBJ1-1; CDR3 DNA: TGTGCCACCCGAGCCATGAACACTGAAGCTTTCTTT; CDR3 protein: CATRAMNTEAFF
V gene: TRBV28; D gene: -; clone size: -; J gene: TRBJ2-1; CDR3 DNA: TGTGCCAGCAGTTTGTCGTACAATGAGCAGTTCTTC; CDR3 protein: CASSLSYNEQFF
V gene: TRBV12-5; D gene: TRBD2; clone size: -; J gene: TRBJ2-7; CDR3 DNA: TGTGCTAGTGGTTTGTTCCCGCCCTTGGAGGGACTAGGAGAGCAGTACTTC; CDR3 protein: CASGLFPPLEGLGEQYF
V gene: TRBV15; D gene: -; clone size: -; J gene: TRBJ1-2; CDR3 DNA: TGTGCCACCAGCAGAGTGGCGGGGGCGAACTATGGCTACACCTTC; CDR3 protein: CATSRVAGANYGYTF
V gene: TRBV2; D gene: TRBD1; clone size: once; J gene: TRBJ2-5; CDR3 DNA: TGTGCCAGCTATCCCGGGACAGGGGGGGAGACCCAGTACTTC; CDR3 protein: CASYPGTGGETQYF
V gene: TRBV9; D gene: TRBD2; clone size: once; J gene: TRBJ2-3; CDR3 DNA: TGTGCCAGCAACGAAGGGCCTAGCGGGAGTACAGATACGCAGTATTTT; CDR3 protein: CASNEGPSGSTDTQYF
V gene: TRBV7-7; D gene: TRBD2; clone size: -; J gene: TRBJ2-5; CDR3 DNA: TGTGCTAGCACCAAGGGACTAGCGGGAGGCCAAGAGACCCAGTACTTC; CDR3 protein: CASTKGLAGGQETQYF
V gene: TRBV3-1/TRBV3-2; D gene: -; clone size: -; J gene: TRBJ1-1; CDR3 DNA: TGTGCCAGCAGCCAAGACCGGGTCAACACTGAAGCTTTCTTT; CDR3 protein: CASSQDRVNTEAFF
V gene: TRBV9; D gene: -; clone size: -; J gene: TRBJ2-1; CDR3 DNA: TGTGCCAGCGGGGGCGGCGGCTGGTCGAATGAGCAGTTCTTC; CDR3 protein: CASGGGGWSNEQFF
V gene: TRBV28; D gene: TRBD2; clone size: -; J gene: TRBJ2-2; CDR3 DNA: TGTGCCCACCGAAAGCGGGAGGTTACCGGGGAGCTGTTTTTT; CDR3 protein: CAHRKREVTGELFF
V gene: TRBV28; D gene: -; clone size: -; J gene: TRBJ1-1; CDR3 DNA: TGTGCCAGCAGTTTACGCTCCGGGGATAGCACTGAAGCTTTCTTT; CDR3 protein: CASSLRSGDSTEAFF
V gene: TRBV10-2; D gene: -; clone size: -; J gene: TRBJ2-5; CDR3 DNA: TGCGCCAGCGTTCGGCGGGGCGATCCCCAAGAGACCCAGTACTTC; CDR3 protein: CASVRRGDPQETQYF
V gene: TRBV28; D gene: -; clone size: -; J gene: TRBJ1-5; CDR3 DNA: TGTGCCAGCAGTTTTAGTGCTTTTCAGCCCCAGCATTTT; CDR3 protein: CASSFSAFQPQHF
V gene: TRBV6-4; D gene: TRBD2; clone size: few; J gene: TRBJ2-3; CDR3 DNA: TGTGCCAGCAGCGAAAGACTAGCGGGAGTTGATACGCAGTATTTT; CDR3 protein: CASSERLAGVDTQYF
V gene: TRBV2; D gene: -; clone size: few; J gene: TRBJ1-4; CDR3 DNA: TGTGCCGGAACCAAACAGGGAGTCGGCGAAAAACTGTTTTTT; CDR3 protein: CAGTKQGVGEKLFF